This T cell receptor beta chain was documented in a study of ipilimumab plus nivolumab after autologous stem cell transplantation (dated by TCRdb to 2020 to 2023). Notes on the research overall: Trial patients received a median of 5 ipilimumab doses and eight or nine nivolumab doses. Both primary refractory and relapsed disease were represented in the DLBCL cohort, where 18-month progression-free survival was about 82% and 31%, respectively. The intent-to-treat population of the trial was made up of thirty-five patients. Patients with high-risk diffuse large B cell lymphoma, mature T cell lymphoma, or multiple myeloma undergoing autologous transplant were enrolled in the trial.

Remarks on this clone: Its antigen specificity is not known. No much larger clone exists at a distance of one base, and base qualities are not known.

The library came from the immunoSEQ multiplex PCR assay. Drawn from immuneACCESS, this table holds only the in-frame rearrangements with V and J called that TCRdb kept. Clones are partly lost; checked studies trace under half to an unresolved V gene and leave the rest unexplained. The sample data list 15,000 to 20,000 clones, and roughly four fifths of these were observed just once. Clones ranked in the top ten supply approximately 20% of the sample. CDR1 and CDR2 were assigned from the germline V gene as MNHEY and SVGAGI. The trim is 4 bases for V and 0 bases for J, with a gap of 7 bases between the germline ends. There are 14 amino acids in the CDR3, from cysteine to phenylalanine inclusive. This entry keeps only the CDR3 DNA: 42 bases, framed from base 1. Overall results and qualifications from the work: The authors stated that profiles of the T cell receptor repertoire, regulatory T cell phenotype and gut microbiota provided a biologic rationale for studying this approach further. The authors concluded that combined checkpoint inhibition appeared tolerable when used as consolidation after transplant.

Ipilimumab was given at 1 mg/kg intravenously on day 1 of selected weeks, and checkpoint therapy started 14 to 28 days after autologous transplant. Nivolumab was given at 3 mg/kg intravenously on day 1 of weeks 1, 4, 7, 10, and every two weeks through week 26. Combined checkpoint inhibition with ipilimumab and nivolumab as consolidation after autologous stem cell transplantation was tested in a Phase Ib clinical trial. Rearrangement joined TRBV6-5 to TRBJ2-4, with the identity of the D gene unclear. This specimen was PBMCs, taken in a trial of ipilimumab plus nivolumab as post-transplant consolidation. This clonotype was obtained from a male donor with diffuse large B-cell lymphoma. Here is the DNA: TGTGCCAGCAGTTTTCACGGAGCCAAAAACATTCAGTACTTC. This sequence encodes CASSFHGAKNIQYF.